This TCR beta chain was retrieved from a study of T cell responses to AZD1222 COVID-19 vaccine. Broader study findings: Only 5 or 6 people who got AZD1222 tested seropositive at baseline. Repertoires were obtained solely post-peak T cell response.

Germline CDR1 reads MDHEN; CDR2 reads SYDVKM. The CDR3 consists of 16 residues. Deletions cut 6 bases from V and 5 bases from J, with 19 bases between. On this clone itself: The antigen is unknown.

Profiling relied on immunoSEQ multiplex PCR, and the TCRdb table lists in-frame clones only, not all of them. The sample lists roughly 100,000 clones, roughly 90% occurring once. The source of this sequence is an adult in good health. The chain joins TRBV28 to TRBJ2-2; unclear D gene. The specimen was peripheral blood, collected on day 0 of AZD1222 vaccination. The CDR3 protein is CASSPPGIMRTGELFF. Here the CDR3 DNA reads TGTGCCAGCAGCCCCCCGGGTATTATGAGGACCGGGGAGCTGTTTTTT. The whole variable domain, remainder taken from reference TRBV28 and TRBJ2-2, is DVKVTQSSRYLVKRTGEKVFLECVQDMDHENMFWYRQDPGLGLRLIYFSYDVKMKEKGDIPEGYSVSREKKERFSLILESASTNQTSMYLCASSPPGIMRTGELFFGEGSRLTVL.